The 8 T cell receptor beta chains presented below share a single source sample, sequenced in a study of blood T cells in healthy people across ages. A J-beta primer mix and a sample-barcoded 5' primer were used in a second PCR of roughly 6 to 11 cycles. TCRdb reprocessed the 5' RACE reads with MiXCR, giving one entry per CDR3 protein. The table lists 700,000 to 850,000 distinct CDR3 sequences, about 34% of them singletons. Sequences were obtained from blood. These receptors were taken from a man between 18 and 35 years old in good health.

This clonotype was recorded at least ten times. The chain employs TRBV14 and TRBJ1-2, with 10 nucleotides matching TRBD1. The CDR3 covers 15 residues. The trim removed 0 bases at V and 8 bases at J, leaving 6 bases unmatched. CDR1 and CDR2 (germline): SGHDN, FVKESK. The CDR3 DNA sequence: TGTGCCAGCAGCCAAGAGACAGGGGGCTTTGGGGGCTACACCTTC. Translated: CASSQETGGFGGYTF.

This clonotype was picked up many times. The CDR3 DNA is TGTGCCAGCAGCAAGAGGGCCACAGATACGCAGTATTTT. It is translated as CASSKRATDTQYF. The chain links TRBV12-3 or TRBV12-4 to TRBJ2-3; tentative D call: TRBD2 (5 bases). The V end lost 6 bases, the J end lost 2 bases, and 9 bases lay between the germline ends. The CDR3 sequence is 13 residues long.

In its sample, this clonotype was seen a few times. The V and J genes are TRBV20-1 and TRBJ2-1; no definite D call. The CDR3 extends over 13 amino acids. Germline V gene sequence: CDR1 DFQATT, CDR2 SNEGSKA (reference sequence). The V end lost 1 base, the J end lost 5 bases, and 9 bases lay between the germline ends. The CDR3 nucleotides read TGCAGTGCTAGAGTTCAGCTCGACAATGAGCAGTTCTTC. Protein: CSARVQLDNEQFF.

A single count supports this clonotype. This sequence may be a read error, since a much larger clone differs from it by one base. J is TRBJ2-7 and V is TRBV29-1, with D possibly matching TRBD1 (5 bases). The tail of the sequence fits TRBJ2-5 better, so the J call may be wrong. The CDR3 contains 11 residues. Germline V gene sequence: CDR1 SQVTM, CDR2 ANQGSEA. In DNA, the CDR3 is TGCAGCGGGGGCGACGGGGAGACCCAGTACTTC. Translating gives CSGGDGETQYF.

This clonotype was recorded a few times. J is TRBJ1-4 and V is TRBV12-3 or TRBV12-4, with unresolved D. This CDR3 has 15 amino acids. Trimming cost V 5 bases and J 4 bases, with 14 bases left between them. The CDR3 here is CASSPRGTDNEKLFF. The CDR3 region has the DNA TGTGCCAGCAGTCCGCGGGGAACAGATAATGAAAAACTGTTTTTT.

This clonotype was counted between two and nine times. V is TRBV27 and J is TRBJ1-2, with D maybe TRBD1 (5 bases). The CDR3 runs to 14 residues. Trimming stripped 8 bases from V and 7 bases from J, with 20 bases between. The V gene's germline CDR1 is MNHEY and CDR2 SMNVEV (reference sequence). CDR3 in amino acids: CASFPRGQAGGYTF. For the CDR3, the DNA is TGTGCCAGCTTCCCGAGGGGCCAAGCAGGTGGCTACACCTTC.

This sequence joins TRBV7-9 and TRBJ2-1, with D maybe TRBD1 (5 bases). Germline values: CDR1 SEHNR, CDR2 FQNEAQ (reference sequence). The CDR3 is 15 amino acids. Trimming pared 5 bases from V and 3 bases from J, leaving 14 bases between. Here the CDR3 reads CASSDSPGHYNEQFF. CDR3 DNA: TGTGCCAGCAGCGACAGCCCCGGGCACTACAATGAGCAGTTCTTC.

In regard to this clonotype: Its ends do not fully match the called genes, so a read error is possible. This chain connects TRBV7-2 to TRBJ2-6; a weak D match, TRBD1 (5 bases). The CDR3 length is 13 residues. The V gene's germline CDR1 is SGHTA and CDR2 FQGNSA. CDR3 amino acids: CASKAPGANVLTF. As DNA, the CDR3 is TGTGCCAGCAAGGCCCCTGGGGCCAACGTTCTGACTTTC.